This T cell receptor beta chain was profiled in a study of cytomegalovirus exposure and HLA in healthy donors. Nominally healthy donors were sampled, though unrecorded immune exposures were likely. Study-wide results and caveats: According to an earlier analysis, most TCR beta V segments yielded productive rearrangements about 90% or about 30% of the time. Reports indicated that the classifier achieved high specificity and sensitivity in diagnosing cytomegalovirus status. Later analysis identified a missense DCLRE1C variant that was linked to TCR beta V- and J-gene trimming.

This CDR3 has 14 amino acids. Per the germline V gene, CDR1 is MGHDK and CDR2 is SYGVNS. As for this clone: No antigen is known for it. At one end, the junction sequence differs from germline, possibly due to a read error.

PCR employed 60 Vbeta and 13 Jbeta primers. Clones were sequenced by immunoSEQ multiplex PCR, and TCRdb holds only the in-frame ones, with some missing. This sample has 95,000 to 150,000 clones, with about 8.6% found just once. This TCR was recovered from a woman in her 40s in good health and CMV-seropositive. The V and J genes are TRBV25-1 and TRBJ1-5; 9 bases align to TRBD1. Sequencing was done on a sample of PBMCs. CDR3 in DNA: TGTGCCAGCAGACAAACAGGGGGCGATCAGCCCCAGAATTTT. This gives the protein CASRQTGGDQPQNF.